This TCR beta chain comes out of a study of T cell repertoires in cytomegalovirus infection. Looking at the study overall: Through public TCR beta signatures, both CMV infection and matching HLA type were indicated. The study, taken as a whole, reports: The ex vivo response was dominated by HLA-C-restricted CMV-specific TCR beta clonotypes. Summed frequency of public TCR beta families distinguished CMV carriers with the relevant HLA.

Via MiXCR, TCRdb re-called the reads, giving one row per CDR3 protein. The sample has about 180,000 distinct CDR3 sequences, about an eighth seen once. As to this clonotype: What it binds is not known.

The ends lost 4 bases at V and 5 bases at J; junction bases unmatched: 11. The germline CDR1 and CDR2 sequences are SGHVS and FNYEAQ. CDR3 size: 16 residues. The clonotype originates from a human donor in good health (CMV status not recorded). Some clones in this sample may be carry-over from other donors' samples. The chain employs TRBV7-6 and TRBJ1-1; 9 bases map to TRBD1. The sample comprised PBMCs. CDR3: CASSYPGQGLRTEAFF. DNA for the CDR3: TGTGCCAGCAGCTATCCGGGACAGGGCTTGCGGACTGAAGCTTTCTTT. Combining the CDR3 with reference TRBV7-6 and TRBJ1-1 gives the whole variable domain GAGVSQSPRYKVTKRGQDVALRCDPISGHVSLYWYRQALGQGPEFLTYFNYEAQQDKSGLPNDRFSAERPEGSISTLTIQRTEQRDSAMYRCASSYPGQGLRTEAFFGQGTRLTVV.